This TCR beta chain came from a study of blood T cell repertoires in COVID-19. The CDR3 loop spans 13 amino acids. Trimming stripped 7 bases from V and 4 bases from J, with 13 bases between. A few counts support this clone. Clones were sequenced by immunoSEQ multiplex PCR, and TCRdb holds only the in-frame ones, with some missing. The sample carries some 130,000 clones, approximately 89% recorded once. The clonotype originates from an older woman with COVID-19, enrolled during active disease. The genes are TRBV12-3 or TRBV12-4 and TRBJ1-2; D may be TRBD1 (5 bases). The specimen was peripheral blood. CDR3 bases: TGTGCCAGCACTTGGGACTCTCCCTATGGCTACACCTTC. Translated: CASTWDSPYGYTF.